One sample yielded the 17 T cell receptor beta chains listed below, sequenced in a study of T cells after somatic rescue of genetic block. Clones were read by immunoSEQ multiplex PCR, and TCRdb kept only the in-frame ones, dropping some. The sample consists of about 15,000 clones, roughly two thirds of them appearing once. The sequenced sample was peripheral blood mononuclear cells (PBMCs). These receptors all come from a boy between 10 and 17 years old.

V is TRBV28 and J is TRBJ1-6, with a possible D match to TRBD1 (5 bases). Between the trimmed V and J ends, which lost 5 bases and 4 bases, there was a span of 9 bases. The germline V gene has CDR1 MDHEN and CDR2 SYDVKM. The CDR3 is made up of 14 amino acids. The CDR3 is CASSPWGYNSPLHF. Here the CDR3 DNA reads TGTGCCAGCAGTCCATGGGGGTATAATTCACCCCTCCACTTT. Based on the CDR3 plus reference TRBV28 and TRBJ1-6, the full variable domain is DVKVTQSSRYLVKRTGEKVFLECVQDMDHENMFWYRQDPGLGLRLIYFSYDVKMKEKGDIPEGYSVSREKKERFSLILESASTNQTSMYLCASSPWGYNSPLHFGNGTRLTVT.

The CDR3, as DNA: TGTGCCATCAGTGAGTCCCTCGGCGGGCTTATTTATAGCAATGGTGAGCAGTTCTTC. This translates into CAISESLGGLIYSNGEQFF. V usage is TRBV10-3 and J usage is TRBJ2-1; D is perhaps TRBD2 (5 bases). Germline V gene sequence: CDR1 ENHRY, CDR2 SYGVKD. V shed 0 bases and J shed 9 bases, with 27 bases lying between them. This CDR3 contains 19 residues.

This chain links TRBV15 with TRBJ2-7; 9 nucleotides match TRBD1. The length of the CDR3 is 13 residues. With 4 bases clipped from V and 3 bases from J, the junction kept 1 base outside the gene matches. Germline-derived CDR1 and CDR2 are LNHNV and YYDKDF (reference sequence). CDR3 loop: CATSMGQGYEQYF. CDR3 DNA sequence: TGTGCCACCAGCATGGGACAGGGCTACGAGCAGTACTTC.

The rearrangement uses TRBV12-5 and TRBJ2-7; the D call may be TRBD1 or TRBD2 (5 bases each). Trimming took off 7 bases at V and 3 bases at J, with 25 bases between the two ends. Germline loops: CDR1 LGHNT, CDR2 FRNRAP. The CDR3 is 17 amino acids. In DNA, the CDR3 is TGTGCTAGTGCCCTCTCACTTACCGGGGCTCCCGGCTACGAGCAGTACTTC. Protein: CASALSLTGAPGYEQYF.

This sequence joins TRBV19 and TRBJ1-5; D remains unclear. The CDR3 is made up of 15 amino acids. Deletions cut 7 bases from V and 1 base from J, with 14 bases between. CDR1 and CDR2 (germline): LNHDA, SQIVND (reference sequence). CDR3 sequence: CASTLRRSSNQPQHF. The CDR3 DNA reads as TGTGCCAGTACCCTCCGCCGTTCCAGCAATCAGCCCCAGCATTTT. Full variable domain (rest looked up from reference TRBV19 and TRBJ1-5): DGGITQSPKYLFRKEGQNVTLSCEQNLNHDAMYWYRQDPGQGLRLIYYSQIVNDFQKGDIAEGYSVSREKKESFPLTVTSAQKNPTAFYLCASTLRRSSNQPQHFGDGTRLSIL.

By share of the sample, this clone is medium-sized. The chain has TRBV11-2 and TRBJ2-5; D gene ambiguous. Germline values: CDR1 SGHAT, CDR2 FQNNGV. V was shortened by 3 bases and J by 0 bases, with 11 bases between the two germline ends. The CDR3 covers 15 residues. In nucleotides, the CDR3 is TGTGCCAGCAGCTTGATCGCCAGGTACCAAGAGACCCAGTACTTC. Its translation: CASSLIARYQETQYF.

This clone was counted only a few times. This sequence joins TRBV11-2 and TRBJ2-5; no clear D gene. CDR3 size: 14 residues. Germline CDR1 is SGHAT and CDR2 is FQNNGV. Trimming pared 0 bases from V and 0 bases from J, leaving 5 bases between. The CDR3 sequence is CASSLEYNQETQYF. CDR3 coding DNA: TGTGCCAGCAGCTTAGAGTACAACCAAGAGACCCAGTACTTC.

As for this clone: A junction end diverges from the germline sequence, so it may reflect a read error. The chain is built from TRBV9 and TRBJ2-7; 9 bases are a match to TRBD1. The CDR3 runs 12 residues. Germline lookup yields CDR1 SGDLS and CDR2 YYNGEE. The CDR3 region has the DNA TGTGCCAGCAGCCTGACAGGGGGATACCCCCACTTC. It codes for CASSLTGGYPHF.

The chain recombines TRBV5-6 with TRBJ1-6; D is uncertain. This CDR3 has 18 amino acids. Germline V gives CDR1 SGHDT, CDR2 YYEEEE. The V and J ends lost 4 bases and 0 bases respectively, with 17 bases between them. CDR3 amino acids: CASSPLRDVRSYNSPLHF. In DNA form, the CDR3 reads TGTGCCAGCAGCCCCCTGCGTGACGTTCGCTCCTATAATTCACCCCTCCACTTT.

The V gene is TRBV5-6, the J gene TRBJ2-1; D not certain. Germline CDR1 SGHDT, CDR2 YYEEEE. Trimming stripped 0 bases from V and 3 bases from J, with 13 bases between. This CDR3 region has 16 residues. In nucleotides, the CDR3 is TGTGCCAGCAGCTTGGGTGGCAACCTCCACTACAATGAGCAGTTCTTC. Its protein is CASSLGGNLHYNEQFF.

This clone has just a few counts. This chain links TRBV27 with TRBJ2-6; D may be TRBD2 (6 bases). V was shortened by 4 bases and J by 2 bases, with 12 bases between the two germline ends. CDR1 and CDR2 (germline): MNHEY, SMNVEV (reference sequence). The CDR3 consists of 16 residues. The CDR3 DNA sequence: TGTGCCAGCAGTTCCTTCAGGGAGGCTGGGGCCAACGTCCTGACTTTC. Translated: CASSSFREAGANVLTF.

This chain joins TRBV10-3 and TRBJ2-1; 8 bases are a match to TRBD2. The V and J ends lost 4 bases and 0 bases, in that order; junction bases with no gene match: 5. CDR1 and CDR2 from the germline V gene are ENHRY and SYGVKD. The CDR3 runs 16 residues. The CDR3 region is CAISGTGGSSYNEQFF. CDR3 in DNA: TGTGCCATCAGTGGGACGGGGGGGAGCTCCTACAATGAGCAGTTCTTC.

V usage is TRBV27 and J usage is TRBJ1-2, with D perhaps matching TRBD1 (5 bases). This CDR3 has 13 residues. Germline V gives CDR1 MNHEY, CDR2 SMNVEV (reference sequence). V dropped 1 base and J dropped 4 bases, with 7 bases sitting between them. CDR3 amino acids: CASSLWDGYGYTF. CDR3 bases: TGTGCCAGCAGTTTATGGGACGGCTATGGCTACACCTTC.

This clone has more than one count but fewer than ten. V is TRBV7-9 and J is TRBJ1-4; D call uncertain. Trimming took 2 bases from V and 0 from J, leaving 10 bases between them. Germline V lookup: CDR1 SEHNR, CDR2 FQNEAQ (reference sequence). The CDR3 loop spans 16 amino acids. CDR3 bases: TGTGCCAGCAGCTTACAACCTATACCAACTAATGAAAAACTGTTTTTT. Translation gives CASSLQPIPTNEKLFF.

CDR3 DNA: TGTGCCAGCACCACCTTCACTAGCGGGATCTACGAGCAGTACTTC. As protein: CASTTFTSGIYEQYF. V gene TRBV28 combines with J gene TRBJ2-5; 10 bases match TRBD2. The J call may be incorrect, as the DNA end agrees better with TRBJ2-7. The CDR3 contains 15 residues. CDR1 is MDHEN, CDR2 SYDVKM, per germline.

This sequence joins TRBV27 and TRBJ1-4; D remains ambiguous. The CDR3 has 14 residues. In germline, CDR1 is MNHEY, CDR2 SMNVEV (reference sequence). V lost 5 bases, J lost 4 bases, and 11 bases lay in between. For the CDR3, the DNA is TGTGCCAGCAGTCTGCTGGGGTTTAATGAAAAACTGTTTTTT. Protein product: CASSLLGFNEKLFF. Using reference TRBV27 and TRBJ1-4 for the parts outside the CDR3, the full variable domain is EAQVTQNPRYLITVTGKKLTVTCSQNMNHEYMSWYRQDPGLGLRQIYYSMNVEVTDKGDVPEGYKVSRKEKRNFPLILESPSPNQTSLYFCASSLLGFNEKLFFGSGTQLSVL.

This clone was observed many times. The chain combines TRBV30 with TRBJ2-7, with no clear D. V was pared by 0 bases and J by 2 bases, with 11 bases between. The CDR3 has 14 residues. Germline V CDR1 and CDR2: GTSNPN, SVGIG (reference sequence). In DNA form, the CDR3 reads TGTGCCTGGAGTGTGGTAAGTCGTCCCTACGAGCAGTACTTC. Translating it yields CAWSVVSRPYEQYF.